This T cell receptor beta chain came from a study of blood T cells in healthy people across ages. This clonotype was detected many times. With a J-beta primer mix and a sample-barcoded 5' primer, a second PCR ran about 7 to 12 cycles. In TCRdb, the 5' RACE reads were re-called with MiXCR into one record per CDR3 protein. Of more than 650,000 distinct CDR3 sequences in the sample, roughly 25% were seen once. V lost 0 bases to trimming and J lost 5 bases, with 6 bases between them. The CDR3 has 12 residues. CDR1 and CDR2 from the germline V gene are SGHRS and YFSETQ. This sample was also put to use in a study of T cells of mothers and their children. That source notes: Normalized overlap was always slightly, never significantly, higher in related than unrelated mother-child pairs.

Source material: blood. The origin of this receptor is a boy aged 10-17 years in good health. The chain has TRBV5-1 and TRBJ2-7; D is unclear. CDR3 sequence reads: CASSLVAHEQYF. For the CDR3, the DNA is TGCGCCAGCAGCTTGGTCGCGCACGAGCAGTACTTC.